Presented here are 28 T cell receptor beta chains from one specimen sequenced in a study of early T cells in non-severe SARS-CoV-2 infection. TCRdb ran MiXCR on the 5' RACE reads and lists one entry per CDR3 protein. The sample includes roughly 81,000 distinct CDR3 sequences, around 5.6% of them seen just once. Sequencing input: whole blood. All receptors come from an adult who was a healthcare worker with PCR-confirmed SARS-CoV-2 infection or an uninfected control (not recorded which).

This clonotype was counted at least ten times. The chain combines TRBV7-2 with TRBJ2-7, with D possibly TRBD2 on 6 matching bases. V lost 5 bases and J lost 1, with 18 bases in between. The length of the CDR3 is 16 residues. Germline CDR1 reads SGHTA; CDR2 reads FQGNSA. The DNA of the CDR3 is TGTGCCAGCAGCCCCCGCGGAGGGACCCTATCCTACGAGCAGTACTTC. This sequence encodes CASSPRGGTLSYEQYF.

About this clonotype itself: The junction and the germline gene differ at one end; a read error may be behind it. The chain links TRBV4-1 to TRBJ2-5; 10 bases align to TRBD1. Germline CDR1 is MGHRA and CDR2 is YSYEKL. CDR3 size: 15 residues. The CDR3: CASSLDRGLGETQNF. CDR3 bases: TGCGCCAGCAGCCTTGACAGGGGGCTGGGTGAGACCCAGAACTTC.

This clonotype came up many times. The chain uses TRBV28 and TRBJ2-1; D unresolved. Germline lookup yields CDR1 MDHEN and CDR2 SYDVKM. This CDR3 is built from 16 residues. V lost 4 bases and J lost 0, with 13 bases in between. The CDR3 DNA sequence: TGTGCCAGCAGTTCCCTCGGGCTAAGCTCCTACAATGAGCAGTTCTTC. Encoded protein: CASSSLGLSSYNEQFF. The full variable domain, completed using reference TRBV28 and TRBJ2-1, is DVKVTQSSRYLVKRTGEKVFLECVQDMDHENMFWYRQDPGLGLRLIYFSYDVKMKEKGDIPEGYSVSREKKERFSLILESASTNQTSMYLCASSSLGLSSYNEQFFGPGTRLTVL.

This clonotype appeared a few times. The chain recombines TRBV20-1 with TRBJ2-5, with a possible D match to TRBD2 (5 bases). V was cut by 0 bases and J by 1 base, with 9 bases left in between. Germline CDR1 DFQATT, CDR2 SNEGSKA (reference sequence). The CDR3 has 14 residues. The CDR3 loop is CSARDEGLQETQYF. The CDR3 coding sequence is TGCAGTGCTAGAGACGAGGGTCTCCAAGAGACCCAGTACTTC.

The V gene is TRBV13, the J gene TRBJ2-6, with D tentatively TRBD1 (5 bases). The CDR3 runs to 17 residues. Trimming shortened V by 1 base and J by 3 bases, and 13 bases separated the two germline ends. In germline, CDR1 is PRHDT, CDR2 FYEKMQ (reference sequence). In nucleotides, the CDR3 is TGTGCCAGCAGCTTAGTATCAGGGTTTGGTGGGGCCAACGTCCTGACTTTC. It translates to CASSLVSGFGGANVLTF. Complete variable domain (other parts from reference TRBV13 and TRBJ2-6): AAGVIQSPRHLIKEKRETATLKCYPIPRHDTVYWYQQGPGQDPQFLISFYEKMQSDKGSIPDRFSAQQFSDYHSELNMSSLELGDSALYFCASSLVSGFGGANVLTFGAGSRLTVL.

This clonotype was counted many times. This sequence joins TRBV18 and TRBJ2-5; 8 bases match TRBD1. V shed 5 bases, J shed 5 bases, and the junction held 4 bases outside the gene matches. The CDR3 covers 13 residues. The germline V gene has CDR1 KGHSH and CDR2 LQKENI. As DNA, the CDR3 is TGTGCCAGCTCAGGACAGGGCCGGGAGACCCAGTACTTC. Translated: CASSGQGRETQYF.

This clonotype occurred many times. The chain carries TRBV12-3 or TRBV12-4 and TRBJ2-1; 10 bases are a match to TRBD2. V was clipped by 5 bases and J by 8 bases; unmatched bases: 15. There are 17 residues in the CDR3. CDR3 bases: TGTGCCAGCAGTCCCCCGCGATCTAGCGGGAGTTTTCATGAGCAGTTCTTC. It translates to CASSPPRSSGSFHEQFF.

The genes are TRBV12-3 or TRBV12-4 and TRBJ2-3, with 8 bases fitting TRBD1. The CDR3 spans 15 residues. The V and J ends lost 7 bases and 3 bases, in that order; junction bases with no gene match: 9. The CDR3 DNA sequence: TGTGCCAGCACCCCAGGGGGCGAGGCAACAGATACGCAGTATTTT. Translating it yields CASTPGGEATDTQYF.

The V call is TRBV7-2, the J call TRBJ2-1; tentative D call: TRBD2 (6 bases). The CDR3 has 16 residues. Germline assignment: CDR1 SGHTA and CDR2 FQGNSA. V lost 4 bases to trimming and J lost 3 bases, with 16 bases between them. The CDR3 region has the DNA TGTGCCAGCAGCTCCTCAGGAGGTAGCGGCTACAATGAGCAGTTCTTC. Its translation is CASSSSGGSGYNEQFF.

The chain couples TRBV2 to TRBJ2-5, with unresolved D. V lost 7 bases and J lost 2, with 11 bases in between. Germline V CDR1 and CDR2: SNHLY, FYNNEI. The CDR3 spans 13 residues. The CDR3 sequence: CASTLFQQETQYF. The CDR3 DNA sequence: TGTGCCAGCACCCTATTCCAACAAGAGACCCAGTACTTC.

The table lists this clonotype with a few counts. The gene calls are TRBV5-4 and TRBJ2-2; 14 nucleotides line up with TRBD2. Germline values: CDR1 SGHNT, CDR2 YYREEE (reference sequence). The J segment lost 5 bases and the V segment lost 4 bases, leaving 4 bases of the junction unmatched. The CDR3 is 16 amino acids. CDR3 sequence (DNA): TGTGCCAGCAGCAAGGGACTAGCGGGAGAAACCGGGGAGCTGTTTTTT. This translates into CASSKGLAGETGELFF.

This clonotype was observed a handful of times. V is TRBV5-1 and J is TRBJ2-4; 7 bases line up with TRBD2. J gave up 6 bases and V 2 bases, and 8 bases lay outside the gene matches. The CDR3 has 15 residues. Germline V gene sequence: CDR1 SGHRS, CDR2 YFSETQ. The CDR3 DNA is TGCGCCAGCAGCTTAGCGGGCGGGAGTGGAAACATTCAGTACTTC. Encoded protein: CASSLAGGSGNIQYF.

Many counts were recorded for this clonotype. The CDR3 DNA follows: TGTGCCAGCAGCTTCGAGGGCTACGAGCAGTACTTC. It specifies CASSFEGYEQYF. J is TRBJ2-7 and V is TRBV7-2; maybe TRBD2 (5 bases). In germline, CDR1 is SGHTA, CDR2 FQGNSA. V lost 3 bases and J 3 bases, leaving 6 bases between the germline ends. The CDR3 has 12 residues.

This clonotype was seen ten or more times. The chain employs TRBV6-2 or TRBV6-3 and TRBJ1-2, with 10 nucleotides matching TRBD1. This CDR3 is 15 amino acids long. Losses at the gene ends were 11 bases for V and 8 bases for J; bases not matched to a gene: 17. CDR1 is MNHEY, CDR2 SVGEGT, per germline. This chain's CDR3 is CAAGGDRGRAGGYTF. In DNA form, the CDR3 reads TGTGCCGCAGGGGGGGACAGGGGACGCGCCGGCGGCTACACCTTC.

This clonotype was seen a few times. This sequence joins TRBV6-5 and TRBJ2-3; D is possibly TRBD1 (5 bases). The CDR3 length is 14 residues. Germline CDR1 reads MNHEY; CDR2 reads SVGAGI. V lost 8 bases to trimming and J lost 2 bases, with 14 bases between them. CDR3 loop: CASGFQGYTDTQYF. The CDR3 DNA reads TGTGCCAGCGGCTTCCAGGGATACACAGATACGCAGTATTTT.

V usage is TRBV6-5 and J usage is TRBJ1-1; D not certain. Germline V CDR1 and CDR2: MNHEY, SVGAGI. This CDR3 region has 15 residues. V lost 5 bases and J lost 1, with 14 bases in between. The CDR3: CASSPDGRRNTEAFF. The CDR3 DNA sequence: TGTGCCAGCAGTCCCGATGGACGGAGGAACACTGAAGCTTTCTTT.

The table lists this clonotype with many counts. This chain joins TRBV4-2 and TRBJ2-5, with 7 bases aligning to TRBD1. The V and J ends lost 2 bases and 2 bases, in that order; junction bases with no gene match: 5. Germline values: CDR1 LGHNA, CDR2 YNFKEQ. The CDR3 has 15 residues. CDR3 DNA: TGTGCCAGCAGCCAACCCGACAGGGATCAAGAGACCCAGTACTTC. Residues: CASSQPDRDQETQYF.

This clonotype was counted at least ten times. The chain couples TRBV13 to TRBJ2-3, with 10 bases lining up with TRBD2. The CDR3 length is 16 residues. J lost 2 bases, V lost 6 bases, and 8 bases had no gene match. In germline, CDR1 is PRHDT, CDR2 FYEKMQ (reference sequence). The CDR3 loop reads CASSNPGLAVTDTQYF. CDR3 DNA sequence: TGTGCCAGCAGTAACCCCGGACTAGCGGTCACAGATACGCAGTATTTT.

This clonotype was detected ten times or more. The chain is built from TRBV28 and TRBJ1-2; a possible D gene is TRBD1 (6 bases). CDR3 length: 14 residues. Per the germline V gene, CDR1 is MDHEN and CDR2 is SYDVKM. Trimming took off 2 bases at V and 7 bases at J, with 14 bases between the two ends. The CDR3 reads CASSLLWGPLGYTF. Written as DNA, the CDR3 is TGTGCCAGCAGTTTACTCTGGGGGCCGCTTGGCTACACCTTC.

There are many counts of this clonotype. The chain is built from TRBV7-2 and TRBJ2-5, with 7 positions matching TRBD1. V lost 5 bases and J lost 4; bases outside the gene matches: 4. The CDR3 has 13 amino acids. The germline V gene has CDR1 SGHTA and CDR2 FQGNSA. The CDR3 here is CASSPGGLETQYF. The CDR3 DNA sequence: TGTGCCAGCAGCCCAGGGGGTTTAGAGACCCAGTACTTC.

This clonotype was seen many times. The gene calls are TRBV7-8 and TRBJ1-2, with 7 bases identical to TRBD1. Germline loops: CDR1 SGHVS, CDR2 FQNEAQ. V shed 3 bases and J 7 bases; nucleotides not matched to a gene: 5. The CDR3 contains 13 residues. CDR3 DNA: TGTGCCAGCAGCTTGGAAACAGGGGCTGGCTACACCTTC. It yields the protein CASSLETGAGYTF. Combining the CDR3 with reference TRBV7-8 and TRBJ1-2 gives the whole variable domain GAGVSQSPRYKVAKRGQDVALRCDPISGHVSLFWYQQALGQGPEFLTYFQNEAQLDKSGLPSDRFFAERPEGSVSTLKIQRTQQEDSAVYLCASSLETGAGYTFGSGTRLTVV.

In this sample, this clonotype turned up a few times. V is TRBV6-5 and J is TRBJ2-5; no reliable D call. This CDR3 is built from 13 residues. The ends were cut back, 6 bases at V and 1 base at J, with 9 bases in the middle. Germline V gene data show CDR1 as MNHEY and CDR2 as SVGAGI. The CDR3 nucleotides read TGTGCCAGCAGGCTTAGCCTCCAAGAGACCCAGTACTTC. Translating gives CASRLSLQETQYF.

This clonotype was observed at least ten times. The V gene is TRBV6-5, the J gene TRBJ2-1; D unresolved. Looked up from germline, CDR1 is MNHEY and CDR2 is SVGAGI. The V and J ends lost 4 bases and 9 bases respectively, with 7 bases between them. The CDR3 sequence is 11 residues long. The CDR3 region is CASSSGLEQFF. The CDR3 nucleotides read TGTGCCAGCAGTTCCGGTCTTGAGCAGTTCTTC.

This clonotype came up many times. The chain carries TRBV11-2 and TRBJ2-4, with 11 bases fitting TRBD2. V lost 5 bases, J lost 1 base, and 4 bases stayed unmatched. CDR1 and CDR2 from the germline V gene are SGHAT and FQNNGV. The CDR3 sequence is 16 residues long. CDR3 coding DNA: TGTGCCAGCAGCCCAAGGACTAGCGGGGCCAAAAACATTCAGTACTTC. Its translation is CASSPRTSGAKNIQYF.

This clonotype was recorded many times. The rearrangement uses TRBV4-3 and TRBJ1-2; D remains unclear. The CDR3 has 14 residues. From germline, CDR1 is LGHNA and CDR2 YSLEER. V dropped 0 bases and J dropped 3 bases, with 8 bases sitting between them. The CDR3 loop is CASSQDDGYYGYTF. The CDR3, as DNA: TGCGCCAGCAGCCAAGATGATGGGTACTATGGCTACACCTTC.

The genes are TRBV6-2 or TRBV6-3 and TRBJ1-1, with D possibly being TRBD1 (6 bases). Germline V gene data show CDR1 as MNHEY and CDR2 as SVGEGT. V was pared by 6 bases and J by 4 bases, with 12 bases between. There are 13 residues in the CDR3. In DNA form, the CDR3 reads TGTGCCAGCAGCCCAGGGGTTGTCACTGAAGCTTTCTTT. It specifies CASSPGVVTEAFF.

The CDR3 here is CASSDSASSTDTQYF. In nucleotides, the CDR3 is TGTGCCAGCAGTGACTCCGCTTCTAGCACAGATACGCAGTATTTT. This chain links TRBV6-4 with TRBJ2-3; unclear D gene. CDR1 is MRHNA and CDR2 is SNTAGT in the germline V gene. The CDR3 loop spans 15 amino acids. Deletions cut 0 bases from V and 0 bases from J, with 7 bases between.

The V call is TRBV2, the J call TRBJ2-3; TRBD2 is a possible D gene (6 bases). Germline CDR1 is SNHLY and CDR2 is FYNNEI. The CDR3 runs to 14 residues. V was trimmed by 1 base and J by 5 bases, leaving 10 bases between them. The CDR3 DNA follows: TGTGCCAGCAGTGAAGTGACTAGTCTAGATACGCAGTATTTT. This sequence encodes CASSEVTSLDTQYF.